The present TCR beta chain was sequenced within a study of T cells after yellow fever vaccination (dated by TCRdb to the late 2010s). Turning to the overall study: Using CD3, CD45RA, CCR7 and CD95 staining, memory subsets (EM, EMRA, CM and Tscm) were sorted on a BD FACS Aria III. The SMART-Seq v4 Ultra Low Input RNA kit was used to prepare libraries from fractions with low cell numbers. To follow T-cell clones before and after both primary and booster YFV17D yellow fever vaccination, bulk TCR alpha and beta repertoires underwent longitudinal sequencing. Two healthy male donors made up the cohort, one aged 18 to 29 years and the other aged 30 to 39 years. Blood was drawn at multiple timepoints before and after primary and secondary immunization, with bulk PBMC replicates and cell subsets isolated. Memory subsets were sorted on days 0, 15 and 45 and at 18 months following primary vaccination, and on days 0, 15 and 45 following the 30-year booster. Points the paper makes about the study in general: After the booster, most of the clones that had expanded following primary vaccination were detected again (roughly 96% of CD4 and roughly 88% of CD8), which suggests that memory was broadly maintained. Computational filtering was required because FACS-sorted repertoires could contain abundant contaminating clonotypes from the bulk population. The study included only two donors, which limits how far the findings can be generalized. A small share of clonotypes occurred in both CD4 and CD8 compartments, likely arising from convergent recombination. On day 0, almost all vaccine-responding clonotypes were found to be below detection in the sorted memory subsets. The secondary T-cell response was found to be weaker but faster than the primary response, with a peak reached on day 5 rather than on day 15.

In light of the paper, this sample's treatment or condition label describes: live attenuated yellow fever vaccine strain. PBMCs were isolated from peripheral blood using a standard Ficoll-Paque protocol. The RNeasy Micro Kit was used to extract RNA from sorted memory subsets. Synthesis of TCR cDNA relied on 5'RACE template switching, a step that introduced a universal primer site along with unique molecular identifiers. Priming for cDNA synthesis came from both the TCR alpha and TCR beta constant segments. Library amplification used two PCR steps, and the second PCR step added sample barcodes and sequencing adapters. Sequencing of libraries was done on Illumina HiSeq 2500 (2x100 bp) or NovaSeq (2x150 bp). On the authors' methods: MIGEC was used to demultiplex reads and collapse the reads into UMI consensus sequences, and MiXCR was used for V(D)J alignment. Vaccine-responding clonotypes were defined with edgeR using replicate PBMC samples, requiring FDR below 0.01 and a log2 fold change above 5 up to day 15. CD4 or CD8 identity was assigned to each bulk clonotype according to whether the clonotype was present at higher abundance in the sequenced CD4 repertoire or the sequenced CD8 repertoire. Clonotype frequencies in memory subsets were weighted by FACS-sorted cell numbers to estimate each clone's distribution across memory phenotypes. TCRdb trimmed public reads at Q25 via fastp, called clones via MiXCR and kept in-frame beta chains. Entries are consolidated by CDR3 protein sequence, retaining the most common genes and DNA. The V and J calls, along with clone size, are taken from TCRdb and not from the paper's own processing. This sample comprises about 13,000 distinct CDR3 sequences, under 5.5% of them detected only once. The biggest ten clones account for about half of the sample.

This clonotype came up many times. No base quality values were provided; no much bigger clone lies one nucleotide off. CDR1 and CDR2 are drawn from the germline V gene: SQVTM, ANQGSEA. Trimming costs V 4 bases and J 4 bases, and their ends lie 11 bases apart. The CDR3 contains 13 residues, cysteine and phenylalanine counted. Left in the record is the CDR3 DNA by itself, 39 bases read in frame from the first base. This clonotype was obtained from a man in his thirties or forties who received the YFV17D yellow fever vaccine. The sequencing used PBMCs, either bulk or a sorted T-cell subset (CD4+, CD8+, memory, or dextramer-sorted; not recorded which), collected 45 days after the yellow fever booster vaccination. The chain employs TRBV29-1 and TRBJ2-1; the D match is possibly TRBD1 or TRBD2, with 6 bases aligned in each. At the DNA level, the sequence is TGCAGCGTTGTAGGAGGGACATACAATGAGCAGTTCTTC. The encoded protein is CSVVGGTYNEQFF.